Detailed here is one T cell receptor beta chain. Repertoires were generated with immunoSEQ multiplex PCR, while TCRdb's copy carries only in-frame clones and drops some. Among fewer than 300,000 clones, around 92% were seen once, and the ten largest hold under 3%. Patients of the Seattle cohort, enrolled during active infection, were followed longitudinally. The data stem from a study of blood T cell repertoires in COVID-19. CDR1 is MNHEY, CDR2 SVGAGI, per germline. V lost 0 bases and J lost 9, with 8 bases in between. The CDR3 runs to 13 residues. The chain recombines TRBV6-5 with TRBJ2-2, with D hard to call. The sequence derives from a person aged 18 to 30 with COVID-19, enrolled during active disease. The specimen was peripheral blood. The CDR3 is CASSYSGSRELFF. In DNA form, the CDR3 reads TGTGCCAGCAGTTACTCGGGCTCAAGGGAGCTGTTTTTT.